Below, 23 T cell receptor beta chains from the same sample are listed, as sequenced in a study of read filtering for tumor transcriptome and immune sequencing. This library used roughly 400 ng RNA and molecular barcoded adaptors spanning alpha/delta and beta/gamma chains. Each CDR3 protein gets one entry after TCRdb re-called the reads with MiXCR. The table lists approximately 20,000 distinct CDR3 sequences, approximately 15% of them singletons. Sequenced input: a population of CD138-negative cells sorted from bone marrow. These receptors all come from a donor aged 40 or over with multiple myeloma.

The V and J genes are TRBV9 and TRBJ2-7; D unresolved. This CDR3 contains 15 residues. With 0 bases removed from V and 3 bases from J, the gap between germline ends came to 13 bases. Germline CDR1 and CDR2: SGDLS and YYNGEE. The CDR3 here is CASSVDSFGGYEQYF. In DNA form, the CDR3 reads TGTGCCAGCAGCGTAGACTCTTTTGGCGGCTACGAGCAGTACTTC. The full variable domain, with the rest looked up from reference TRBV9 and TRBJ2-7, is DSGVTQTPKHLITATGQRVTLRCSPRSGDLSVYWYQQSLDQGLQFLIQYYNGEERAKGNILERFSAQQFPDLHSELNLSSLELGDSALYFCASSVDSFGGYEQYFGPGTRLTVT.

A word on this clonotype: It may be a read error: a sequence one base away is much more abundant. The CDR3 region has the DNA TGTGCCAGCAGTTTGAGCGGGAGGGTCTACGAGCAGTACTTC. The encoded protein is CASSLSGRVYEQYF. V and J are TRBV27 and TRBJ2-7; 10 bases are shared with TRBD2. Unmatched junction bases numbered 2, after V lost 3 bases and J lost 3 bases. This CDR3 has 14 amino acids. Per the germline V gene, CDR1 is MNHEY and CDR2 is SMNVEV (reference sequence).

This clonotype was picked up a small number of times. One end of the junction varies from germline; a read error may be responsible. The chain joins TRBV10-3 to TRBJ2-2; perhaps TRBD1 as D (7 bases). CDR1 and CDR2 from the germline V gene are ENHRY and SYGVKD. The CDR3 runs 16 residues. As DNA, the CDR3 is TGTGCCATCAGCGACCTGACAGGGTTTGGAACCGGGGGGCTGTTTTTT. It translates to CAISDLTGFGTGGLFF.

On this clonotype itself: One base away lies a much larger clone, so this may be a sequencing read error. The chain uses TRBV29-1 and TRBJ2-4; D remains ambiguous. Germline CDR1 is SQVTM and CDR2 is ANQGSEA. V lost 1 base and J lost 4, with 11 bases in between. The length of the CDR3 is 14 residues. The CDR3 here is CSVEVPPAKNIQYF. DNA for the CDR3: TGCAGCGTTGAAGTACCTCCCGCGAAAAACATTCAGTACTTC.

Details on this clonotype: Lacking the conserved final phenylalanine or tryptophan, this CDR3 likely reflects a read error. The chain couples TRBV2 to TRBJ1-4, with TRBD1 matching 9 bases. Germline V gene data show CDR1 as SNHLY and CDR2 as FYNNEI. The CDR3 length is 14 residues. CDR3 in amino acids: CASSSGTGFRKLFL. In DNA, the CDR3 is TGCGCCAGCAGTTCCGGGACAGGGTTCAGAAAACTGTTTCTT.

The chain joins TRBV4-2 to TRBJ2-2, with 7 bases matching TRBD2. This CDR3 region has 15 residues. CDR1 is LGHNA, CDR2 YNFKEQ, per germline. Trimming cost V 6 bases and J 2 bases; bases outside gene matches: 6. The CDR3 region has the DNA TGTGCCAGCAGGCCTAGCGGTATCAACACCGGGGAGCTGTTTTTT. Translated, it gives CASRPSGINTGELFF.

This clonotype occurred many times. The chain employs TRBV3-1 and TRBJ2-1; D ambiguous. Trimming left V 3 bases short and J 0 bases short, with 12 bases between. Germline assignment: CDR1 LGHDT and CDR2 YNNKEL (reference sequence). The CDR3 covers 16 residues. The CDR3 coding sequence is TGTGCCAGCAGCCATCCCAGCTCACCCTCCTACAATGAGCAGTTCTTC. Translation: CASSHPSSPSYNEQFF.

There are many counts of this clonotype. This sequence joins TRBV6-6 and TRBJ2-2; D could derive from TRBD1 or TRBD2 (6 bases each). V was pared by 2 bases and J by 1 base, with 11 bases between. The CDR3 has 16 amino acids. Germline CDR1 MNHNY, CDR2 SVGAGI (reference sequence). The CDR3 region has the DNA TGTGCCAGCAGTTACCGGGGGCTAGGGAACACCGGGGAGCTGTTTTTT. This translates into CASSYRGLGNTGELFF.

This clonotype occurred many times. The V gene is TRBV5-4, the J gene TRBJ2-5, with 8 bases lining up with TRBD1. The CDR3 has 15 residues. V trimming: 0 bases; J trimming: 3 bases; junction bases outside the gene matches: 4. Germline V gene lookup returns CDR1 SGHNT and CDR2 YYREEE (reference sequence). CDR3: CASSLDQGAEETQYF. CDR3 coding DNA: TGTGCCAGCAGCTTGGATCAGGGGGCAGAAGAGACCCAGTACTTC.

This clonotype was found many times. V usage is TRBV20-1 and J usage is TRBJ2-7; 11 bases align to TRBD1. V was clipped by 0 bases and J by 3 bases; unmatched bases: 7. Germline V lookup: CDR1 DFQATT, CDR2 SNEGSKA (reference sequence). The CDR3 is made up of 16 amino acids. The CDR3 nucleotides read TGCAGTGCTAGAGACCCCCGCGGGACAGGGGGCTACGAGCAGTACTTC. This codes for CSARDPRGTGGYEQYF.

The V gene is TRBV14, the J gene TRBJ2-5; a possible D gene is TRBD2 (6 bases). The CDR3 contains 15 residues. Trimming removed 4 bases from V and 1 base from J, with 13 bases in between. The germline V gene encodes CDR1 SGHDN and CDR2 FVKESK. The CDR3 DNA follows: TGTGCCAGCAGCCGATCCCGGGAGCGCCAAGAGACCCAGTACTTC. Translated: CASSRSRERQETQYF.

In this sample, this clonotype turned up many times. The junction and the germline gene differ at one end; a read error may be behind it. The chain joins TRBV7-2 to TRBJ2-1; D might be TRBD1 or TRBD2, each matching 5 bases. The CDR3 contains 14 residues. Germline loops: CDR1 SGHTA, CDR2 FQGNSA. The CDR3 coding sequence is TGTGCCAGCAGCACGGGACGGGATTACAATGGGCAGTTCTTC. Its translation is CASSTGRDYNGQFF.

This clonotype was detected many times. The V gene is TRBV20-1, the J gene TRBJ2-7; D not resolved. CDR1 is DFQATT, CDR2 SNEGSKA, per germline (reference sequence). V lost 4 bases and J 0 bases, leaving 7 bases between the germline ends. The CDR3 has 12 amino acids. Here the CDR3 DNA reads TGCAGTGCTACTGGCAGCTCCTACGAGCAGTACTTC. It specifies CSATGSSYEQYF.

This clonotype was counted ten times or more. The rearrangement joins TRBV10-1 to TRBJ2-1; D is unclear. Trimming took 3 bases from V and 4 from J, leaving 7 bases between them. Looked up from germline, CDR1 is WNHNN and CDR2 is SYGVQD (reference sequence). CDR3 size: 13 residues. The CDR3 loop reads CASSDGQYNEQFF. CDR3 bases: TGCGCCAGCAGTGACGGGCAGTACAATGAGCAGTTCTTC.

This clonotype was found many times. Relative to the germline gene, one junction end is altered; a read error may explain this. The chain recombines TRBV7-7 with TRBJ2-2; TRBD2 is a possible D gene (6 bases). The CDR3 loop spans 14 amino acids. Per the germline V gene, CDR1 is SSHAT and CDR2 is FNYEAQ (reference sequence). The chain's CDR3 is CASSFRRDSGELFF. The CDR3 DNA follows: TGTGCTAGCAGCTTCCGACGGGACTCCGGGGAGCTGTTTTTT.

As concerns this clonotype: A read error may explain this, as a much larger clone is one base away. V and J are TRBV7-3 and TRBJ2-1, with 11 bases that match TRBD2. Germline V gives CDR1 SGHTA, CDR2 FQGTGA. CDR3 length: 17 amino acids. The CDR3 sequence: CASSLRSLAGGYNGQFF. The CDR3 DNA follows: TGTGCCAGCAGCTTAAGGTCCCTAGCGGGAGGTTACAATGGGCAGTTCTTC.

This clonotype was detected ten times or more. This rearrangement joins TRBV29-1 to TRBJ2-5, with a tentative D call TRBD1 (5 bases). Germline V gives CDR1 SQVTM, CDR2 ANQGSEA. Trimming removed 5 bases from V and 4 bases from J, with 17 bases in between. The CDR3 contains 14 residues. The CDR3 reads CSVSPQGLRETQYF. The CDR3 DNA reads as TGCAGCGTTAGTCCGCAGGGCCTTCGAGAGACCCAGTACTTC.

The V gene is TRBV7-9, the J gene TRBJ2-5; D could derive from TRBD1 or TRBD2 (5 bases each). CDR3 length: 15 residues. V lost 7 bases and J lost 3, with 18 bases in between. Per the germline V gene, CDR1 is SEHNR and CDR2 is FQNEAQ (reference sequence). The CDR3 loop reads CASTRWDAEKETQYF. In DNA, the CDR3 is TGTGCCAGCACCCGTTGGGACGCGGAAAAAGAGACCCAGTACTTC. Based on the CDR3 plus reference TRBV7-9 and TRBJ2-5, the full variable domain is DTGVSQNPRHKITKRGQNVTFRCDPISEHNRLYWYRQTLGQGPEFLTYFQNEAQLEKSRLLSDRFSAERPKGSFSTLEIQRTEQGDSAMYLCASTRWDAEKETQYFGPGTRLLVL.

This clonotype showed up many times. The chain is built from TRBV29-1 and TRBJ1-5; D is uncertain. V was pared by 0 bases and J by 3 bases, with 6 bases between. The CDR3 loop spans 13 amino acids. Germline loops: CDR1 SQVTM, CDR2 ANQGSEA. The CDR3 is CSVEEGYNQPQHF. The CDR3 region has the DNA TGCAGCGTTGAAGAGGGGTACAATCAGCCCCAGCATTTT.

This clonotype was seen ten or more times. CDR3 sequence reads: CSATGHQSDPFSGNTIYF. For the CDR3, the DNA is TGCAGTGCTACTGGACACCAATCCGATCCCTTCTCTGGAAACACCATATATTTT. V and J are TRBV20-1 and TRBJ1-3; possible D gene TRBD1, 5 bases. This CDR3 contains 18 residues. The V gene's germline CDR1 is DFQATT and CDR2 SNEGSKA (reference sequence). V dropped 4 bases and J dropped 0 bases, with 22 bases sitting between them.

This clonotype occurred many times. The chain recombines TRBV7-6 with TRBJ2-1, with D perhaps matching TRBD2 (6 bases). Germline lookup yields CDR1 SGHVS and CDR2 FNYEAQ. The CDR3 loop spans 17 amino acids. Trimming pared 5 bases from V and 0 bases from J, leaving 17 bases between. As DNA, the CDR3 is TGTGCCAGCAGCACCTCGACCGGGACTTACTCCTACAATGAGCAGTTCTTC. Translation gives CASSTSTGTYSYNEQFF.

CDR3 residues: CASSQLGRSGANVLTF. In DNA form, the CDR3 reads TGTGCCAGCAGCCAACTGGGAAGATCTGGGGCCAACGTCCTGACTTTC. This chain joins TRBV3-1 and TRBJ2-6; the D is unclear. The CDR3 sequence is 16 residues long. Trimming shortened V by 2 bases and J by 1 base, and 9 bases separated the two germline ends. Germline assignment: CDR1 LGHDT and CDR2 YNNKEL (reference sequence).

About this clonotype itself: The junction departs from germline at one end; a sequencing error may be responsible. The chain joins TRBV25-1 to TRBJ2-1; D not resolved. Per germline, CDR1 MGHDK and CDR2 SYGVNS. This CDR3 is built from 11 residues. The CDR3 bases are TGTGCCAGCAGTGACGGTGGTTGGTCCCTCTTC. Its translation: CASSDGGWSLF. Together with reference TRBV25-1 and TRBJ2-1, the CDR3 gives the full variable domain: EADIYQTPRYLVIGTGKKITLECSQTMGHDKMYWYQQDPGMELHLIHYSYGVNSTEKGDLSSESTVSRIRTEHFPLTLESARPSHTSQYLCASSDGGWSLFGPGTRLTVL.